A single sample is the source of the 25 T cell receptor beta chains below, sequenced in a study of CD8 T cells in Susac syndrome. RNA amounts of roughly 0.45 to 1 ug underwent reverse transcription with random hexamers. TCRdb independently ran MiXCR on the immunoSEQ multiplex PCR reads; one entry per CDR3 protein. The sample carries tens of thousands of distinct CDR3 sequences, roughly nine tenths recorded once. Sequences were obtained from CD8+ T cells from PBMCs. The receptors were sampled from a human donor with multiple sclerosis.

CDR3 sequence (DNA): TGTGCCAGCAGCCAAGGCCAAGGGGCCTTTACCGGGGAGCTGTTTTTT. Amino acid sequence: CASSQGQGAFTGELFF. V and J are TRBV4-2 and TRBJ2-2; D perhaps matches TRBD1 (5 bases). The CDR3 is 16 amino acids. Germline V lookup: CDR1 LGHNA, CDR2 YNFKEQ. Trimming took off 1 base at V and 5 bases at J, with 14 bases between the two ends.

This rearrangement joins TRBV21-1 to TRBJ1-2. TRBV21-1 is annotated as a pseudogene. The CDR3 extends over 13 amino acids. Here the CDR3 reads CASSKAKEYGYTF. CDR3 bases: TGTGCCAGCAGCAAAGCGAAAGAGTATGGCTACACCTTC.

This clonotype was seen only a few times. The chain couples TRBV27 to TRBJ2-1; TRBD1 agrees at 7 bases. Unmatched junction bases numbered 5, after V lost 6 bases and J lost 3 bases. CDR1 and CDR2 (germline): MNHEY, SMNVEV (reference sequence). The CDR3 covers 14 residues. CDR3 DNA: TGTGCCAGCAGCCCTGACAGGGTCTACAATGAGCAGTTCTTC. It translates to CASSPDRVYNEQFF.

J is TRBJ2-7 and V is TRBV4-3, with 7 bases identical to TRBD2. CDR1 and CDR2 (germline): LGHNA, YSLEER. V lost 0 bases, J lost 4 bases, and 12 bases stayed unmatched. The CDR3 contains 17 residues. In DNA, the CDR3 is TGCGCCAGCAGCCAAGATGGCTTGGCGGGAGCTCCTTACGAGCAGTACTTC. Amino acid sequence: CASSQDGLAGAPYEQYF.

The chain combines TRBV6-2 or TRBV6-3 with TRBJ2-7; 7 bases align to TRBD1. V lost 0 bases and J lost 1; bases outside the gene matches: 6. The CDR3 consists of 16 residues. Germline V gene sequence: CDR1 MNHEY, CDR2 SVGEGT. The CDR3 region has the DNA TGTGCCAGCAGTTACTCTCATCCGGGACAGTCCTACGAGCAGTACTTC. Its protein is CASSYSHPGQSYEQYF.

J is TRBJ2-3 and V is TRBV3-1; the match to TRBD2 covers 13 bases. The CDR3 has 16 amino acids. Germline CDR1 LGHDT, CDR2 YNNKEL (reference sequence). V lost 4 bases to trimming and J lost 4 bases; unmatched junction nucleotides: 5. The CDR3 DNA is TGTGCCAGCAGCCCGAGACTAGCGGGGGGCCCAGATACGCAGTATTTT. Its protein is CASSPRLAGGPDTQYF.

The chain employs TRBV27 and TRBJ2-1, with 14 positions matching TRBD2. The germline CDR1 and CDR2 sequences are MNHEY and SMNVEV (reference sequence). This CDR3 has 17 amino acids. Germline trimming cut 4 bases from V and 7 bases from J; bases unmatched to any gene: 9. DNA of the CDR3: TGTGCCAGCAGTTCCCACGGACTAGCGGGAGGAGTAAATGAGCAGTTCTTC. Amino acids: CASSSHGLAGGVNEQFF.

The rearrangement uses TRBV27 and TRBJ2-7; D possibly corresponds to TRBD2 (5 bases). The germline V and J ends were trimmed by 5 bases and 3 bases, with 14 bases remaining between them. CDR1 is MNHEY and CDR2 is SMNVEV in the germline V gene (reference sequence). The CDR3 is 14 residues long. The CDR3 coding sequence is TGTGCCAGCAGTCCATCGCGGACTGTCTACGAGCAGTACTTC. This encodes CASSPSRTVYEQYF.

The chain couples TRBV6-1 to TRBJ2-5; possibly TRBD1 or TRBD2 for D (5 bases each). The germline V gene has CDR1 MNHNS and CDR2 SASEGT. Trimming cost V 3 bases and J 6 bases, with 17 bases left between them. The CDR3 covers 15 residues. In DNA, the CDR3 is TGTGCCAGCAGTGACTGGGGACCGTCCAGGAAGACCCAGTACTTC. Its translation: CASSDWGPSRKTQYF.

This clonotype was seen a few times. The rearrangement joins TRBV11-2 to TRBJ2-1; 11 nucleotides match TRBD2. This CDR3 comprises 16 residues. CDR1 and CDR2 (germline): SGHAT, FQNNGV. The junction had 7 bases not matched to a gene; V was cut back by 5 bases and J by 4 bases. The CDR3 loop is CASSPVAGGRYNEQFF. The CDR3 DNA is TGTGCCAGCAGCCCCGTAGCGGGAGGGCGGTACAATGAGCAGTTCTTC.

This chain uses TRBV4-3 with TRBJ2-7, with TRBD1 matching 7 bases. The CDR3 length is 13 residues. V trimming: 0 bases; J trimming: 9 bases; junction bases outside the gene matches: 5. Germline CDR1 and CDR2: LGHNA and YSLEER. The CDR3 sequence: CASSQDLGQLQYF. The CDR3 DNA follows: TGCGCCAGCAGCCAAGATCTGGGACAGTTGCAGTACTTC.

The chain combines TRBV5-1 with TRBJ2-1; 12 bases agree with TRBD2. Trimming took 3 bases from V and 8 from J; bases not matched to a gene: 9. Per germline, CDR1 SGHRS and CDR2 YFSETQ. This CDR3 is 16 amino acids long. DNA for the CDR3: TGCGCCAGCAGCTCCAGACTAGCGGGAGTCCTTCATGAGCAGTTCTTC. Its protein is CASSSRLAGVLHEQFF.

This clonotype was observed a single time. The chain has TRBV28 and TRBJ1-6; D is possibly TRBD1 (6 bases). This CDR3 has 14 residues. Trimming removed 6 bases from V and 5 bases from J, with 11 bases in between. Germline V gene sequence: CDR1 MDHEN, CDR2 SYDVKM. CDR3 in amino acids: CASRLDRNNSPLHF. DNA of the CDR3: TGTGCCAGCAGACTTGACAGGAATAATTCACCCCTCCACTTT.

The chain has TRBV28 and TRBJ1-2; no clear D. This CDR3 comprises 15 residues. The germline gives CDR1 MDHEN, CDR2 SYDVKM. Trimming took 5 bases from V and 4 from J, leaving 17 bases between them. CDR3 DNA sequence: TGTGCCAGCAGTCTAGTTGCGGGGAACGCCTATGGCTACACCTTC. This sequence encodes CASSLVAGNAYGYTF.

This chain uses TRBV7-8 with TRBJ2-7, with D maybe TRBD1 (5 bases). The CDR3 is 14 amino acids. With 5 bases removed from V and 4 bases from J, the gap between germline ends came to 15 bases. Germline CDR1 and CDR2: SGHVS and FQNEAQ. For the CDR3, the DNA is TGTGCCAGCAGCCCTCAGGGCTTTGAATACGAGCAGTACTTC. Its protein is CASSPQGFEYEQYF.

In DNA, the CDR3 is TGTGCCAGCAGCCAAGAACTCGACAGGTGGGGGCCTCAACCAGATACGCAGTATTTT. This encodes CASSQELDRWGPQPDTQYF. The rearrangement links TRBV3-1 to TRBJ2-3, with D perhaps matching TRBD1 (6 bases). V was shortened by 0 bases and J by 4 bases, with 23 bases between the two germline ends. The CDR3 length is 19 residues. CDR1 and CDR2 from the germline V gene are LGHDT and YNNKEL (reference sequence).

The chain couples TRBV13 to TRBJ2-7; 10 bases line up with TRBD2. The germline V gene has CDR1 PRHDT and CDR2 FYEKMQ (reference sequence). The CDR3 is 14 amino acids. The V gene end was trimmed by 4 bases and the J gene end by 3 bases; junction bases not matched to a gene: 3. The CDR3, as DNA: TGTGCCAGCAGCTCATCTAGCGGGAGCTACGAGCAGTACTTC. Protein sequence: CASSSSSGSYEQYF.

This clonotype was picked up a small number of times. The gene calls are TRBV28 and TRBJ2-7; no firm D call. This CDR3 contains 13 residues. The germline V gene has CDR1 MDHEN and CDR2 SYDVKM. The V gene lost 5 bases and the J gene lost 1 base, with 9 bases spanning the gap. CDR3 protein: CASSIAGSYEQYF. For the CDR3, the DNA is TGTGCCAGCAGTATAGCAGGTTCCTACGAGCAGTACTTC. Combining the CDR3 with reference TRBV28 and TRBJ2-7 gives the whole variable domain DVKVTQSSRYLVKRTGEKVFLECVQDMDHENMFWYRQDPGLGLRLIYFSYDVKMKEKGDIPEGYSVSREKKERFSLILESASTNQTSMYLCASSIAGSYEQYFGPGTRLTVT.

The CDR3, as DNA: TGTGCCAGCAGCCTGGCCGGGACAGGGGGCTGGCAGGGCACTGAAGCTTTCTTT. Its translation: CASSLAGTGGWQGTEAFF. The J gene is TRBJ1-1, the V gene TRBV5-4, with 12 nucleotides matching TRBD1. CDR1 and CDR2 (germline): SGHNT, YYREEE (reference sequence). V was pared by 4 bases and J by 4 bases, with 14 bases of the junction left unmatched. CDR3 length: 18 residues.

V is TRBV27 and J is TRBJ2-1; 12 bases are shared with TRBD1. Unmatched junction bases numbered 7, after V lost 6 bases and J lost 7 bases. Germline V CDR1 and CDR2: MNHEY, SMNVEV (reference sequence). This CDR3 contains 15 residues. The CDR3 DNA is TGTGCCAGCAGGGGGACAGGGGGCGCGAAGAATGAGCAGTTCTTC. Protein: CASRGTGGAKNEQFF.

The chain joins TRBV12-3 or TRBV12-4 to TRBJ2-1; D might be TRBD2 (6 bases). CDR3 length equals 14 residues. Trimming left V 5 bases short and J 8 bases short, with 16 bases between. The CDR3 protein is CASSDAGFPHEQFF. In nucleotides, the CDR3 is TGTGCCAGCAGTGACGCGGGATTCCCCCATGAGCAGTTCTTC.

The CDR3 reads CASSQSLADSYNEQFF. CDR3 in DNA: TGCGCCAGCAGCCAAAGCCTAGCGGACTCCTACAATGAGCAGTTCTTC. The genes are TRBV4-3 and TRBJ2-1, with TRBD2 identical over 7 bases. The CDR3 length is 16 residues. Germline lookup yields CDR1 LGHNA and CDR2 YSLEER. Losses at the gene ends were 2 bases for V and 0 bases for J; bases not matched to a gene: 4.

The V call is TRBV5-6, the J call TRBJ1-6, with 9 bases identical to TRBD1. Germline V gene data show CDR1 as SGHDT and CDR2 as YYEEEE. The CDR3 is 15 residues long. Unmatched junction bases numbered 12, after V lost 4 bases and J lost 13 bases. Here the CDR3 reads CASSQGQGGGWPLHF. In DNA form, the CDR3 reads TGTGCCAGCAGCCAGGGACAGGGCGGCGGATGGCCCCTCCACTTT. The full variable domain, with the rest looked up from reference TRBV5-6 and TRBJ1-6, is DAGVTQSPTHLIKTRGQQVTLRCSPKSGHDTVSWYQQALGQGPQFIFQYYEEEERQRGNFPDRFSGHQFPNYSSELNVNALLLGDSALYLCASSQGQGGGWPLHFGNGTRLTVT.

The V call is TRBV7-3, the J call TRBJ2-3; no reliable D call. Germline V gene sequence: CDR1 SGHTA, CDR2 FQGTGA. V lost 5 bases and J lost 4, with 7 bases in between. The CDR3 has 12 residues. The CDR3 DNA follows: TGTGCCAGCAGCCGAGACGCAGATACGCAGTATTTT. Amino acids: CASSRDADTQYF.

The J gene is TRBJ2-5, the V gene TRBV6-5; 8 positions match TRBD1. This CDR3 is 14 amino acids long. J gave up 5 bases and V 2 bases, and 4 bases lay outside the gene matches. In germline, CDR1 is MNHEY, CDR2 SVGAGI. CDR3: CASSYTRGQETQYF. Written as DNA, the CDR3 is TGTGCCAGCAGTTACACCAGGGGGCAGGAGACCCAGTACTTC.